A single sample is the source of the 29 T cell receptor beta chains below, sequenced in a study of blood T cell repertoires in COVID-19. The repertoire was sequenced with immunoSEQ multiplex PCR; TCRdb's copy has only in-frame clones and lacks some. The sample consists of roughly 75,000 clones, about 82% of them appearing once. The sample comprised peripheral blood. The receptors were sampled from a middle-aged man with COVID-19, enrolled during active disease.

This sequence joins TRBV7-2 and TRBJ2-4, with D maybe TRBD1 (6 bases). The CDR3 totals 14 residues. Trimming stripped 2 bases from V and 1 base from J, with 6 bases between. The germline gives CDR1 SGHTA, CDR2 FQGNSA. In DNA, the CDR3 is TGTGCCAGCAGCTTACAGGGGGCCAAAAACATTCAGTACTTC. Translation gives CASSLQGAKNIQYF.

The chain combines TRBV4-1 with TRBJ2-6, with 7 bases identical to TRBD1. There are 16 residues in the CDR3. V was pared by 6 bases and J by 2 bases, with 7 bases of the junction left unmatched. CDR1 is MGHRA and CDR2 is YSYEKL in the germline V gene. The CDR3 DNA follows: TGCGCCAGCAGAAGGGGGCAGGCCGCTGGGGCCAACGTCCTGACTTTC. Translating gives CASRRGQAAGANVLTF.

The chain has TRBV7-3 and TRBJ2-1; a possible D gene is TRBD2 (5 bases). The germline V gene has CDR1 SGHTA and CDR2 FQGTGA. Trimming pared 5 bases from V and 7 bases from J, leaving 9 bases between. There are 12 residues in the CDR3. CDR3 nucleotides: TGTGCCAGCAGCCTCTGGAGGAATGAGCAGTTCTTC. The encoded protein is CASSLWRNEQFF.

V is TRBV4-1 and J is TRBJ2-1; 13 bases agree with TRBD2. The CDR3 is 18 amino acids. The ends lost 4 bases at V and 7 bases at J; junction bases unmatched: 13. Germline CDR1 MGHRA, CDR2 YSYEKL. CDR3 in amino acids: CASSPIWTSGSGGNEQFF. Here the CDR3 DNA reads TGCGCCAGCAGCCCAATATGGACTAGCGGGAGCGGGGGGAATGAGCAGTTCTTC.

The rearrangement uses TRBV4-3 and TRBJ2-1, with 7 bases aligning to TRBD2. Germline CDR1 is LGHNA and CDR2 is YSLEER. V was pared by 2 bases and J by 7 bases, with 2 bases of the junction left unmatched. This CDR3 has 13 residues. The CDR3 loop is CASSQKLANEQFF. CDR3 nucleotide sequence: TGCGCCAGCAGCCAAAAACTAGCGAATGAGCAGTTCTTC.

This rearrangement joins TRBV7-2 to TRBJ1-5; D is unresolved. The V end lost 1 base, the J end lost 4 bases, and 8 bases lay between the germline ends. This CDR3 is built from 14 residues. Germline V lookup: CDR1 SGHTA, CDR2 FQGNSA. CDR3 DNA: TGTGCCAGCAGCTTAGTCTCCAGAAATCAGCCCCAGCATTTT. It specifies CASSLVSRNQPQHF.

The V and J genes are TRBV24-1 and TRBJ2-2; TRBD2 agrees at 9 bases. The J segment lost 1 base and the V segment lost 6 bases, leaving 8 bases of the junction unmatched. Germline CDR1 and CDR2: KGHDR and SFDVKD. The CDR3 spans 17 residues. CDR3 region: CATSRPSGNRNTGELFF. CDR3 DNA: TGTGCCACCAGTCGGCCTAGCGGGAATAGGAACACCGGGGAGCTGTTTTTT.

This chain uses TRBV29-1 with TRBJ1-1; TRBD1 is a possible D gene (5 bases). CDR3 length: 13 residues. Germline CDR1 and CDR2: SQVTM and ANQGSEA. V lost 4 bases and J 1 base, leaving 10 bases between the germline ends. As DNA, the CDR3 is TGCAGCGTTGGGAGGGACCAGAACACTGAAGCTTTCTTT. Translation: CSVGRDQNTEAFF.

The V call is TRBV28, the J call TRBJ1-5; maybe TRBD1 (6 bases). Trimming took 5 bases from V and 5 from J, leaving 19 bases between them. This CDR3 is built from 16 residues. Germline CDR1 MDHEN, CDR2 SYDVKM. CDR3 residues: CASSRRTAGGDQPQHF. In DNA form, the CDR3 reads TGTGCCAGCAGTCGAAGGACAGCAGGAGGAGATCAGCCCCAGCATTTT.

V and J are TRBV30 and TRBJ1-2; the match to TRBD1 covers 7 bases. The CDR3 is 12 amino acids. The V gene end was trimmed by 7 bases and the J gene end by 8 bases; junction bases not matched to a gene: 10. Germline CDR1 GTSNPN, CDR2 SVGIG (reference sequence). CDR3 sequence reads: CASDRTGAGYTF. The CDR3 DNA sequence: TGTGCCTCGGATAGAACAGGGGCCGGCTACACCTTC.

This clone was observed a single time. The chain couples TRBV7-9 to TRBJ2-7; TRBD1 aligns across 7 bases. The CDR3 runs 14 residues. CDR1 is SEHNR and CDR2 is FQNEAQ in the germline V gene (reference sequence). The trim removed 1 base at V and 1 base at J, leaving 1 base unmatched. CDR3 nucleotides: TGTGCCAGCAGCTTAGGGACAGGTTCCTACGAGCAGTACTTC. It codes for CASSLGTGSYEQYF.

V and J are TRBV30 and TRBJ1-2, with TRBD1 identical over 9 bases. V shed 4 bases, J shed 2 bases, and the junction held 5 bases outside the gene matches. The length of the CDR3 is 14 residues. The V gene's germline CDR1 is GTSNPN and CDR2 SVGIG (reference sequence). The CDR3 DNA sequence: TGTGCCTGGAACCGGGACAGGGTAAACTATGGCTACACCTTC. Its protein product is CAWNRDRVNYGYTF.

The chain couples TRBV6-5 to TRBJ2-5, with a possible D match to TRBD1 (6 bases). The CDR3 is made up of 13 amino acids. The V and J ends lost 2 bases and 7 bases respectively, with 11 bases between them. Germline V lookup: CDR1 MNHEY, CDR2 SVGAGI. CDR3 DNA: TGTGCCAGCAGTTACGCAGGGGTAGGGACCCAGTACTTC. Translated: CASSYAGVGTQYF.

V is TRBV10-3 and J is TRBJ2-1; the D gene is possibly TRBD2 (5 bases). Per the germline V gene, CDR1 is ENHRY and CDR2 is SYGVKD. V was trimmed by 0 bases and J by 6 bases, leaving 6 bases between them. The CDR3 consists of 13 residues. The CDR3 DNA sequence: TGTGCCATCAGTGAGTCCAGCGGCAATGAGCAGTTCTTC. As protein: CAISESSGNEQFF.

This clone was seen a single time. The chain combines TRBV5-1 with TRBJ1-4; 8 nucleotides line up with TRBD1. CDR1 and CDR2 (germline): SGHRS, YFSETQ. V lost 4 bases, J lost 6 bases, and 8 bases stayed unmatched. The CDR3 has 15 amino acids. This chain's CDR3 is CASSPMGTGHEKLFF. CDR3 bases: TGCGCCAGCAGCCCAATGGGGACAGGACATGAAAAACTGTTTTTT.

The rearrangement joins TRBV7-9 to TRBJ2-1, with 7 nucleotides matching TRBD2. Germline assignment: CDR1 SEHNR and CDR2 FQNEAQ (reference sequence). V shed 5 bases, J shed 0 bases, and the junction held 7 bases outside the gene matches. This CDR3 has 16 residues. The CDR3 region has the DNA TGTGCCAGCAGCCCAGGGTCGGGGGGCTCCTACAATGAGCAGTTCTTC. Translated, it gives CASSPGSGGSYNEQFF.

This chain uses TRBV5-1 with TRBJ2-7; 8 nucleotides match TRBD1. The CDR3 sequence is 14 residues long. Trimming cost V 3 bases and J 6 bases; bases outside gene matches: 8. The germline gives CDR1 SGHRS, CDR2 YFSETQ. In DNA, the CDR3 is TGCGCCAGCAGCTGGGACAGGCAAGGACTCGAGCAGTACTTC. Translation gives CASSWDRQGLEQYF.

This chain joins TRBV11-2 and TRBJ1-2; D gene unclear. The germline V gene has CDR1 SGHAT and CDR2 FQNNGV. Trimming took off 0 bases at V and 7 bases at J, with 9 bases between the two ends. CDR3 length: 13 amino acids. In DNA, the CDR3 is TGTGCCAGCAGCTTAGATCCAGCAGGTGGCTACACCTTC. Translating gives CASSLDPAGGYTF.

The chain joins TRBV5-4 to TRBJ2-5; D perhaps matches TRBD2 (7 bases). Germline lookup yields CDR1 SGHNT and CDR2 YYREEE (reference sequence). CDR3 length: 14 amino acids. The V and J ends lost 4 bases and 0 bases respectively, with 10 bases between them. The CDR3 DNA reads TGTGCCAGCAGCGGGGGGGCGTACCAAGAGACCCAGTACTTC. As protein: CASSGGAYQETQYF.

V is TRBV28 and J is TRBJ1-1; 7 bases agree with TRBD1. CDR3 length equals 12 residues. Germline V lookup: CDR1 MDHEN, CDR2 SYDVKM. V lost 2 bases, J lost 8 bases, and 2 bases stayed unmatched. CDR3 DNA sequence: TGTGCCAGCAGTTTAAGAGGGGGCGAAGCTTTCTTT. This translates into CASSLRGGEAFF.

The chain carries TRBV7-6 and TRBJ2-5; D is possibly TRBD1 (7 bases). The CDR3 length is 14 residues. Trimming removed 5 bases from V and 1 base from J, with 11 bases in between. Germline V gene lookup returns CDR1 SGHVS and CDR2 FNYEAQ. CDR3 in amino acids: CASSRGTVQETQYF. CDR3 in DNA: TGTGCCAGCAGCCGCGGGACAGTCCAAGAGACCCAGTACTTC. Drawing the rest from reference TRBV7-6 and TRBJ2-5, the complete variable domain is GAGVSQSPRYKVTKRGQDVALRCDPISGHVSLYWYRQALGQGPEFLTYFNYEAQQDKSGLPNDRFSAERPEGSISTLTIQRTEQRDSAMYRCASSRGTVQETQYFGPGTRLLVL.

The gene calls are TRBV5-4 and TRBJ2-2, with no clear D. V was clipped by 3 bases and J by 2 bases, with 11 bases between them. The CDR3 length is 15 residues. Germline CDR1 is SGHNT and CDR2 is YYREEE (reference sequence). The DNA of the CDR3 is TGTGCCAGCAGCTCGCCGCATCTAAACACCGGGGAGCTGTTTTTT. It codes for CASSSPHLNTGELFF.

CDR3 protein: CASSEGTYTNTIYF. The DNA for the CDR3 is TGTGCCAGCAGTGAAGGGACATATACCAACACCATATATTTT. The chain recombines TRBV6-1 with TRBJ1-3, with D maybe TRBD1 (5 bases). CDR1 is MNHNS and CDR2 is SASEGT in the germline V gene. CDR3 length: 14 residues. Trimming took off 1 base at V and 7 bases at J, with 11 bases between the two ends.

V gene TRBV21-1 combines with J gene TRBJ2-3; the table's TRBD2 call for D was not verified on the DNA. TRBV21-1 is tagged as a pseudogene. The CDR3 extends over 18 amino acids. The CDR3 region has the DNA TGTGCCAGCTACGTCACCCTTGGCGGGCGGTTCTACACAGATACGCAGTATTTT. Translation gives CASYVTLGGRFYTDTQYF.

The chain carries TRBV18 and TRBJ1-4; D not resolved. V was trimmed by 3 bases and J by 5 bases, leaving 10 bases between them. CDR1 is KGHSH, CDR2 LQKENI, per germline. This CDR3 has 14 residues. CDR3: CASSPQKNNEKLFF. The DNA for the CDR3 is TGTGCCAGCTCACCGCAGAAAAACAATGAAAAACTGTTTTTT.

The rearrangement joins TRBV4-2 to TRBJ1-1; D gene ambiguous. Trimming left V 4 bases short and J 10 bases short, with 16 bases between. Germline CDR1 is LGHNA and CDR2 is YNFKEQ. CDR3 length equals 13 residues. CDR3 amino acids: CASSRRIGEPAFF. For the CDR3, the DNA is TGTGCCAGCAGCCGTCGCATCGGGGAACCAGCTTTCTTT.

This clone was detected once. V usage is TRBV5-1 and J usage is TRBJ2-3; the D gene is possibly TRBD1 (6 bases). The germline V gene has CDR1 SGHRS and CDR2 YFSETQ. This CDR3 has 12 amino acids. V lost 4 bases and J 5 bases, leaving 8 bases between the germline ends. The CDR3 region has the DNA TGCGCCAGCAGCACAGGGATAGATACGCAGTATTTT. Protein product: CASSTGIDTQYF.

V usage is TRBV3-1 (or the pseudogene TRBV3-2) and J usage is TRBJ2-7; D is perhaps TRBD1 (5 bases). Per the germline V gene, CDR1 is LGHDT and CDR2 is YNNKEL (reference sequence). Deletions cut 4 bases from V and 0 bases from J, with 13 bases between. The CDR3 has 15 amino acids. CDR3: CASSPRARSSYEQYF. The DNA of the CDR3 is TGTGCCAGCAGCCCCAGGGCCAGGAGCTCCTACGAGCAGTACTTC.

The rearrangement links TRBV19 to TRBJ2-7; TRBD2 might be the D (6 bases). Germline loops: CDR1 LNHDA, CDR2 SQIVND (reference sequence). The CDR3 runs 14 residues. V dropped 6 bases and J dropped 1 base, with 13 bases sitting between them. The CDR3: CASSPGLASYEQYF. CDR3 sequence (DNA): TGTGCCAGTAGCCCGGGGCTAGCGTCCTACGAGCAGTACTTC.